This T cell receptor beta chain emerged from a study of pediatric ulcerative colitis. Points on this clone: Its cognate antigen is unknown.

TCRdb's copy holds only in-frame clones and misses some; the assay was immunoSEQ multiplex PCR. The sample shows 55,000 to 75,000 clones, 80% to 90% of them seen only once. Germline CDR1 reads SNHLY; CDR2 reads FYNNEI. The CDR3 runs 14 residues. Trimming cost V 1 base and J 2 bases, with 7 bases left between them. Study results and limitations: Rectal repertoires separated controls, mild-moderate and acute severe colitis. A couple of rectal clonotypes were found only in ulcerative colitis patients, all of them.

Sequences were obtained from blood. The TCR sequence derives from a boy aged 5 to 17 with severe ulcerative colitis. The chain joins TRBV2 to TRBJ2-3; no reliable D call. The CDR3 spells CASSEGLTTDTQYF. In DNA, the CDR3 is TGTGCCAGCAGTGAAGGACTTACCACAGATACGCAGTATTTT.